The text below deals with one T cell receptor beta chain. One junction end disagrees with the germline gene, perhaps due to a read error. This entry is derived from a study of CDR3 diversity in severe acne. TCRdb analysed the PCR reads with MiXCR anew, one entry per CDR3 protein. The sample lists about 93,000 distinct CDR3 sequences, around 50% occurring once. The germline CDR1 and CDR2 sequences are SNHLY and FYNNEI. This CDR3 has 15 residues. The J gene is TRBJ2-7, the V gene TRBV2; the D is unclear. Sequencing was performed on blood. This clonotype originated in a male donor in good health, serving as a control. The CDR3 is CAGSEASPRYYEQYF. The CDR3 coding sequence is TGTGCCGGCAGTGAGGCCAGCCCCAGGTACTACGAGCAGTACTTC.